These 17 T cell receptor beta chains were all obtained from the same sample, sequenced in a study of T cell changes during pregnancy in multiple sclerosis. TCRdb keeps only in-frame clones here, not all; method: immunoSEQ multiplex PCR. The data show some 85,000 clones, with just over 90% seen just once and around 0.75% held by the top ten. The specimen was peripheral blood, collected in the second trimester of pregnancy. The receptors originated from a female donor in good health, enrolled as a control in a pregnancy study.

The count of this clone is one. The chain joins TRBV5-1 to TRBJ2-5; D may be TRBD2 (6 bases). The CDR3 extends over 15 amino acids. Germline assignment: CDR1 SGHRS and CDR2 YFSETQ. Trimming left V 5 bases short and J 7 bases short, with 21 bases between. Here the CDR3 DNA reads TGCGCCAGCAGAGACCCGGGACTGGAGGCGGGGACCCAGTACTTC. Translating it yields CASRDPGLEAGTQYF.

The V gene is TRBV13, the J gene TRBJ2-3; 7 bases map to TRBD2. The ends lost 5 bases at V and 4 bases at J; junction bases unmatched: 6. CDR1 is PRHDT and CDR2 is FYEKMQ in the germline V gene (reference sequence). The CDR3 sequence is 14 residues long. CDR3 DNA sequence: TGTGCCAGCAGCCCTAGGACTAGATCAGATACGCAGTATTTT. Its protein product is CASSPRTRSDTQYF.

The CDR3 DNA reads as TGTGCCTGGAGTGTACCAGGCCGCGAGCAGTACTTC. It codes for CAWSVPGREQYF. The J gene is TRBJ2-7, the V gene TRBV30; no clear D gene. This CDR3 has 12 amino acids. Germline V CDR1 and CDR2: GTSNPN, SVGIG (reference sequence). V shed 0 bases and J shed 6 bases, with 9 bases lying between them.

The V call is TRBV19, the J call TRBJ1-6; 8 bases align to TRBD1. Germline CDR1 is LNHDA and CDR2 is SQIVND (reference sequence). The CDR3 covers 15 residues. The trim removed 3 bases at V and 6 bases at J, leaving 4 bases unmatched. The CDR3 is CASSMTGELNSPLHF. The CDR3 DNA is TGTGCCAGTAGTATGACAGGGGAGCTTAATTCACCCCTCCACTTT.

V is TRBV7-2 and J is TRBJ2-2; 8 positions match TRBD2. V lost 5 bases and J lost 1; bases outside the gene matches: 12. The germline V gene has CDR1 SGHTA and CDR2 FQGNSA. The CDR3 totals 18 residues. CDR3 region: CASSPAGAGARNTGELFF. The DNA of the CDR3 is TGTGCCAGCAGCCCCGCGGGAGCGGGGGCTAGGAACACCGGGGAGCTGTTTTTT.

The V and J genes are TRBV19 and TRBJ1-5; 7 nucleotides agree with TRBD1. V was clipped by 7 bases and J by 7 bases; unmatched bases: 16. The CDR3 loop spans 16 amino acids. Germline CDR1 and CDR2: LNHDA and SQIVND (reference sequence). The DNA for the CDR3 is TGTGCCAGTACCTGGACAGGTGGAAACCTTGGGCAGCCCCAGCATTTT. Its protein is CASTWTGGNLGQPQHF.

The chain combines TRBV25-1 with TRBJ1-2; D is unresolved. The CDR3 has 12 amino acids. Per germline, CDR1 MGHDK and CDR2 SYGVNS. Trimming pared 5 bases from V and 5 bases from J, leaving 9 bases between. CDR3 sequence (DNA): TGTGCCAGCAGTTACGGGGAGTATGGCTACACCTTC. Translated, it gives CASSYGEYGYTF.

The rearrangement links TRBV7-2 to TRBJ2-3; the match to TRBD2 covers 7 bases. The CDR3 sequence is 14 residues long. J gave up 0 bases and V 3 bases, and 0 bases lay outside the gene matches. In germline, CDR1 is SGHTA, CDR2 FQGNSA. This CDR3 reads CASSLGLSTDTQYF. The CDR3 DNA sequence: TGTGCCAGCAGCTTGGGACTAAGCACAGATACGCAGTATTTT.

This clone was counted a single time. The chain combines TRBV19 with TRBJ1-6; D might be TRBD1 (5 bases). The germline gives CDR1 LNHDA, CDR2 SQIVND (reference sequence). The ends were cut back, 1 base at V and 10 bases at J, with 11 bases in the middle. CDR3 length equals 14 residues. The CDR3 region has the DNA TGTGCCAGTAGTATAGTCCTTGGGGGGTCACCCCTCCACTTT. Protein sequence: CASSIVLGGSPLHF.

The rearrangement links TRBV7-2 to TRBJ1-1; maybe TRBD1 (6 bases). Trimming left V 1 base short and J 3 bases short, with 18 bases between. The CDR3 covers 17 residues. Germline V lookup: CDR1 SGHTA, CDR2 FQGNSA. The CDR3 DNA is TGTGCCAGCAGCTTAGAAGTGCTAGGCAGGGGATACACTGAAGCTTTCTTT. Translating gives CASSLEVLGRGYTEAFF.

The chain employs TRBV11-2 and TRBJ2-7; TRBD2 matches at 11 bases. Germline V gene sequence: CDR1 SGHAT, CDR2 FQNNGV. This CDR3 has 17 residues. The V segment lost 5 bases and the J segment 2 bases; nucleotides outside the gene matches: 11. Here the CDR3 reads CASSPPLAGGPTYEQYF. For the CDR3, the DNA is TGTGCCAGCAGCCCCCCCCTAGCGGGGGGCCCCACCTACGAGCAGTACTTC.

The V and J genes are TRBV10-3 and TRBJ1-2, with 9 bases fitting TRBD1. Germline V CDR1 and CDR2: ENHRY, SYGVKD. CDR3 size: 17 residues. V shed 0 bases, J shed 6 bases, and the junction held 11 bases outside the gene matches. The CDR3 reads CAISESIPGQGTDGYTF. The CDR3 DNA reads TGTGCCATCAGTGAGTCGATTCCGGGACAGGGTACGGATGGCTACACCTTC.

The chain links TRBV6-6 to TRBJ1-3; a possible D gene is TRBD1 (6 bases). The CDR3 runs to 13 residues. Germline V gene data show CDR1 as MNHNY and CDR2 as SVGAGI (reference sequence). V dropped 6 bases and J dropped 1 base, with 7 bases sitting between them. The CDR3 loop reads CASSQGSGNTIYF. In nucleotides, the CDR3 is TGTGCCAGCAGCCAGGGGTCTGGAAACACCATATATTTT.

The chain uses TRBV19 and TRBJ2-4; 9 bases are a match to TRBD1. The junction had 12 bases not matched to a gene; V was cut back by 7 bases and J by 8 bases. CDR1 is LNHDA, CDR2 SQIVND, per germline (reference sequence). The CDR3 contains 15 residues. DNA of the CDR3: TGTGCCAGTAAATCTGCGGGACAGGGTTTGGACATTCAGTACTTC. It yields the protein CASKSAGQGLDIQYF.

This clone occurred once. The chain carries TRBV13 and TRBJ1-6, with D unresolved. Germline CDR1 is PRHDT and CDR2 is FYEKMQ (reference sequence). V was clipped by 2 bases and J by 11 bases, with 7 bases between them. There are 12 residues in the CDR3. Here the CDR3 reads CASSLSTPPLHF. The DNA of the CDR3 is TGTGCCAGCAGCTTATCTACCCCACCCCTCCACTTT.

This rearrangement joins TRBV6-1 to TRBJ1-2; 8 bases fit TRBD1. Germline V gene lookup returns CDR1 MNHNS and CDR2 SASEGT. V shed 10 bases, J shed 5 bases, and the junction held 9 bases outside the gene matches. The CDR3 totals 13 residues. CDR3 bases: TGTGCCATCTTGGACAGGGTTGGGTATGGCTACACCTTC. As protein: CAILDRVGYGYTF.

This sequence joins TRBV19 and TRBJ2-7; 8 bases fit TRBD2. The CDR3 totals 16 residues. V lost 3 bases to trimming and J lost 7 bases; unmatched junction nucleotides: 14. Germline CDR1 is LNHDA and CDR2 is SQIVND (reference sequence). CDR3: CASSMDTGREREEQYF. The CDR3 DNA is TGTGCCAGTAGTATGGATACCGGGAGGGAGAGAGAGGAGCAGTACTTC.